These T cell receptor beta chains were read from a single sample in a study of a mutant IDH1 vaccine in newly diagnosed glioma. The antigens for these receptors are not known. Repertoires were generated with immunoSEQ multiplex PCR, while TCRdb's copy carries only in-frame clones and drops some. Among 35,000 to 45,000 clones, roughly 71% were seen once, and the ten largest hold 8.9%. Sample: PBMCs, taken from a glioma patient whose treatment included an IDH1 peptide vaccine. Receptors originate from a man aged 40-55 years with glioma. Both conserved end residues are part of each CDR3. The order of the fields is clone size, V gene, D gene, J gene, CDR3 protein, CDR3 DNA. The D gene is left open where the match is weak. The size field is filled for only some rows; it gives once, few, many or a size class.

>-|TRBV14|-|TRBJ2-5
CASSPPRAVTQETQYF
TGTGCCAGCAGCCCCCCCAGGGCCGTAACTCAAGAGACCCAGTACTTC
>-|TRBV18|TRBD2|TRBJ2-7
CASSPTIQTSGRALYEQYF
TGTGCCAGCTCTCCAACCATACAGACTAGCGGGAGGGCCTTATACGAGCAGTACTTC
>-|TRBV6-9|-|TRBJ2-3
CASRKCKPGPPTGTDTQYF
TGTGCCAGCAGGAAATGCAAACCGGGACCGCCAACCGGCACAGATACGCAGTATTTT
>-|TRBV6-5|-|TRBJ1-5
CASSYQKGSNQPQHF
TGTGCCAGCAGTTACCAGAAGGGAAGCAATCAGCCCCAGCATTTT
>-|TRBV2|-|TRBJ1-4
CASSPTEAGEKLFF
TGTGCCAGCAGCCCCACTGAAGCAGGGGAAAAACTGTTTTTT
>-|TRBV29-1|-|TRBJ2-2
CSVDVQNTGELFF
TGCAGCGTTGATGTACAGAACACCGGGGAGCTGTTTTTT
>-|TRBV25-1|-|TRBJ1-1
CASTQGRGSVMNTEAFF
TGTGCCAGCACTCAGGGAAGGGGATCAGTAATGAACACTGAAGCTTTCTTT
>-|TRBV15|-|TRBJ1-2
CATSRQTLDYGYTF
TGTGCCACCAGCAGGCAGACTCTCGACTATGGCTACACCTTC
>-|TRBV4-2|-|TRBJ1-1
CASSQGGTRVLNTEAFF
TGTGCCAGCAGCCAAGGGGGTACTCGAGTCTTGAACACTGAAGCTTTCTTT
>-|TRBV5-6|-|TRBJ2-1
CASSLADEQFF
TGTGCCAGCAGCTTGGCTGATGAGCAGTTCTTC
>-|TRBV2|-|TRBJ2-7
CASSEGQLEFYEQYF
TGTGCCAGCAGTGAAGGTCAGCTCGAGTTCTACGAGCAGTACTTC
>-|TRBV19|TRBD1|TRBJ1-1
CASSPSPVPRGRRGEAFF
TGTGCCAGTAGTCCCAGCCCGGTCCCCAGGGGGAGAAGGGGTGAAGCTTTCTTT
>-|TRBV10-3|TRBD2|TRBJ2-3
CAIKAIAGDTDTQYF
TGTGCCATCAAGGCGATAGCGGGGGACACAGATACGCAGTATTTT
>-|TRBV21-1|-|TRBJ1-3
CASSKVGPLPFSGNTIYF
TGTGCCAGCAGCAAAGTAGGCCCCCTACCTTTCTCTGGAAACACCATATATTTT
>few|TRBV28|TRBD2|TRBJ2-1
CASTLLGGGTSGSMGIGEQFF
TGTGCCAGCACCCTACTGGGGGGTGGGACTAGCGGGAGTATGGGTATCGGTGAGCAGTTCTTC
>-|TRBV5-1|-|TRBJ2-1
CASSLVGDSYNEQFF
TGCGCCAGCAGCTTGGTCGGGGACTCTTACAATGAGCAGTTCTTC
>-|TRBV6-5|TRBD2|TRBJ2-1
CASSRETSGYNEQFF
TGTGCCAGCAGTCGGGAGACTAGCGGTTACAATGAGCAGTTCTTC
>-|TRBV12-5|-|TRBJ1-5
CASGLGSNQPQHF
TGTGCTAGTGGTTTAGGTAGCAATCAGCCCCAGCATTTT
>once|TRBV2|-|TRBJ2-7
CASTPGPLSYEQYF
TGTGCCAGCACCCCGGGCCCGCTTTCCTACGAGCAGTACTTC
>-|TRBV15|TRBD2|TRBJ2-3
CATSSPRGLAKSTDTQYF
TGTGCCACCAGCAGCCCTAGGGGACTAGCGAAATCTACAGATACGCAGTATTTT
>-|TRBV5-1|-|TRBJ1-1
CASSRDGSEGTEAFF
TGCGCCAGCAGCCGAGACGGGAGCGAAGGCACTGAAGCTTTCTTT
>-|TRBV6-6|TRBD2|TRBJ2-1
CASSYQGGRDNEQFF
TGTGCCAGCAGTTACCAAGGTGGGAGGGACAATGAGCAGTTCTTC
>-|TRBV9|TRBD2|TRBJ2-1
CASSVLGSGLAGGNEQFF
TGTGCCAGCAGCGTGCTGGGGAGTGGACTAGCGGGAGGGAATGAGCAGTTCTTC
>-|TRBV19|TRBD1|TRBJ2-7
CASSDRGYEQYF
TGTGCCAGTAGTGACAGGGGCTACGAGCAGTACTTC
>few|TRBV29-1|-|TRBJ1-1
CSVGPTDTEAFF
TGCAGCGTTGGTCCGACGGATACTGAAGCTTTCTTT
>-|TRBV6-6|-|TRBJ2-7
CASSLANGYEQYF
TGTGCCAGCAGTTTAGCGAACGGCTACGAGCAGTACTTC
>-|TRBV27|-|TRBJ1-2
CASSLGTPNYGYTF
TGTGCCAGCAGTTTAGGGACACCGAACTATGGCTACACCTTC
>few|TRBV7-6|-|TRBJ1-1
CASRGGGGTEAFF
TGTGCCAGCAGAGGCGGAGGAGGCACTGAAGCTTTCTTT
>-|TRBV7-2|-|TRBJ2-3
CASSLRGVVTADTQYF
TGTGCCAGCAGCTTAAGGGGAGTAGTTACTGCAGATACGCAGTATTTT
>-|TRBV6-1|-|TRBJ1-6
CASMPGRYNSPLHF
TGTGCCAGCATGCCGGGACGGTATAATTCACCCCTCCACTTT
>-|TRBV7-2|-|TRBJ1-4
CASSLAMGLDEKLFF
TGTGCCAGCAGCTTAGCGATGGGGCTGGATGAAAAACTGTTTTTT
>once|TRBV7-8|-|TRBJ2-1
CASSANGGPYNEQFF
TGTGCCAGCAGCGCCAATGGGGGTCCATACAATGAGCAGTTCTTC
>few|TRBV19|-|TRBJ1-3
CASSIRGGAGNTIYF
TGTGCCAGTAGTATCCGCGGTGGGGCTGGAAACACCATATATTTT
>-|TRBV9|-|TRBJ1-1
CASSGEDIMLTFF
TGTGCCAGCAGCGGGGAGGATATAATGTTGACTTTCTTT
>-|TRBV19|-|TRBJ1-5
CASSPRDAYNQPQHF
TGTGCCAGTAGTCCCAGGGACGCCTACAATCAGCCCCAGCATTTT
>-|TRBV19|TRBD2|TRBJ2-1
CASSIAGGSYNEQFF
TGTGCCAGTAGTATAGCGGGAGGATCCTACAATGAGCAGTTCTTC
>-|TRBV6-5|-|TRBJ2-7
CASSFRGSGSYEQYF
TGTGCCAGCAGTTTCCGTGGTAGCGGCTCCTACGAGCAGTACTTC